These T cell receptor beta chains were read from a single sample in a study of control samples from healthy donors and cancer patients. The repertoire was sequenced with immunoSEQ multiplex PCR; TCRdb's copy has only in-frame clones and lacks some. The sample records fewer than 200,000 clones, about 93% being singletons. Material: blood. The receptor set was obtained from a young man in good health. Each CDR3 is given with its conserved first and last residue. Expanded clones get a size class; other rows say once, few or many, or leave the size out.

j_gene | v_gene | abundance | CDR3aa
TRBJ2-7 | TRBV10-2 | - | CASSESRYEQYF
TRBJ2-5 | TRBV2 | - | CASSELGGGLVETQYF
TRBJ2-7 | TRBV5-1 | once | CASSSLQGYEQYF
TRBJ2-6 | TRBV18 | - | CASSPPAGANVLTF
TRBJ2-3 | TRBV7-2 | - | CASQASSGGADTQYF
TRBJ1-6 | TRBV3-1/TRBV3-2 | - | CASSQGDPPLHF
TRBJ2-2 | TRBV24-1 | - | CATSDTLTDTGELFF
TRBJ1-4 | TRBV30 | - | CAWSVGNMMSNEKLFF
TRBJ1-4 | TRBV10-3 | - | CAISEGSTNEKLFF
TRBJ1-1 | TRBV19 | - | CASRAALMNTEAFF
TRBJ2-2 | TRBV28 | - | CAGLDHTGELFF
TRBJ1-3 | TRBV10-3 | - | CAIRTGTGEDTIYF
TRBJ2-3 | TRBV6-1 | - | CASSEIGGADTQYF
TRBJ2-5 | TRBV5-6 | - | CASSYPGRTGRYQETQYF
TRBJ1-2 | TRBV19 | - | CASSSGTRLGYGYTF
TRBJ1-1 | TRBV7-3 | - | CASSYQLNTEAFF
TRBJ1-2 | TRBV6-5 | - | CASTNTAAYGYTF
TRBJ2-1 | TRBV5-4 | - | CASSTPGQGANFEQFF
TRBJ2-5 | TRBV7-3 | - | CASSPSVAETQYF
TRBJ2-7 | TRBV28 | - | CASSQAYEQYF
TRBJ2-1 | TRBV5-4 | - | CASSTRDRSYNEQFF
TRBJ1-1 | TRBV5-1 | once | CASSSTTGRAEAFF
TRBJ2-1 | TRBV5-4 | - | CASSLAGGVSYNEQFF
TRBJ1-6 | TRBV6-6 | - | CASSYKQGTSPLHF
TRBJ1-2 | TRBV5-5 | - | CASSLEGFNYGYTF
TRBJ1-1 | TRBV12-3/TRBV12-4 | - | CASSTRQGTEAFF
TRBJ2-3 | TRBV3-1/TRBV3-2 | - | CASSPVVGTDTQYF
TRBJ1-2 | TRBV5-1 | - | CASSLRTGGIGYGYTF
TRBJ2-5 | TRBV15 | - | CATSSQSRARETQYF
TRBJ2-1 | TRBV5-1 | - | CASSFGAAPNEQFF
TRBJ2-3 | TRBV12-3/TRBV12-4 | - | CASTITDTQYF
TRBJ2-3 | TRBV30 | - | CAWSGVLPDTQYF
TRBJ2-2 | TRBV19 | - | CAAGVGNTGELFF
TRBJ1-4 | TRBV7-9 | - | CASMPPGPTNEKLFF
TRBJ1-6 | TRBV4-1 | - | CASSDRTGRSPLHF
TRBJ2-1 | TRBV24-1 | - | CATSDLLYNEQFF
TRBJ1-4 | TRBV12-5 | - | CASGFGPGSEKLFF
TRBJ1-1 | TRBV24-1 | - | CATSDLEGDTEAFF
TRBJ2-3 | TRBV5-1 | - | CASSLAAGGGTDTQYF
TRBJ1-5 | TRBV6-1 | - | CASKFQGADQPQHF
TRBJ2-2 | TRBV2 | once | CASGDRGRGELFF
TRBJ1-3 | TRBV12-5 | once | CASGLVVDRSSGNTIYF
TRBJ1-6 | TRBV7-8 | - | CASSPGNSPLHF
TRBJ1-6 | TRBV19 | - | CASRSSYNSPLHF
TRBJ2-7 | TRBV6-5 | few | CASRWDNQGSQYF
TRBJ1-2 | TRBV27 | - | CATKQGGSNYGYTF
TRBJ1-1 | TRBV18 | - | CASSPVRGEDTEAFF